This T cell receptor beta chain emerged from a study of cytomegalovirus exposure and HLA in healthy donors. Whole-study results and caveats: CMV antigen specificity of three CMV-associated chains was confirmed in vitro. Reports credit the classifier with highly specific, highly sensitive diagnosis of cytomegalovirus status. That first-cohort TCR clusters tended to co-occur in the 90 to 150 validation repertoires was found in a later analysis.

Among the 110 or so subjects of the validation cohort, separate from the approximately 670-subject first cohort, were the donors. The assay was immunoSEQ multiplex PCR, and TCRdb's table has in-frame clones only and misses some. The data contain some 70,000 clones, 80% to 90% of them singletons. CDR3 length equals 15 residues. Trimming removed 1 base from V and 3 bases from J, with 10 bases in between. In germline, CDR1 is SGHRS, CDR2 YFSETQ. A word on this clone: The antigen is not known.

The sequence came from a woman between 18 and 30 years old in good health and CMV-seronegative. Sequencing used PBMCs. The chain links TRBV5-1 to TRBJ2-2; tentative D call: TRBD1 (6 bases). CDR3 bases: TGCGCCAGCAGCTTGTGGGGGCAGGACACCGGGGAGCTGTTTTTT. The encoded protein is CASSLWGQDTGELFF.